These T cell receptor beta chains were read from a single sample in a study of blood T cell repertoires in COVID-19. Libraries were prepared by immunoSEQ multiplex PCR; TCRdb keeps only in-frame clonotypes and omits some of them. The data show approximately 250,000 clones, approximately 80% seen once. The sequenced sample was peripheral blood. These receptor sequences come from a man between 60 and 75 years old with acute or convalescent COVID-19. Both conserved end residues are part of each CDR3. The D gene is left open where the match is weak. The size field is filled for only some rows; it gives once, few, many or a size class.

CDR3nt	CDR3aa	v_gene	d_gene	j_gene	abundance
TGTGCCGCGGCCGGGACTAGTATGCGCAATGAGCAGTTCTTC	CAAAGTSMRNEQFF	TRBV6-5	TRBD2	TRBJ2-1	NA
TGTGCCAGCGGGAAGGACAGCTCCTACGAGCAGTACTTC	CASGKDSSYEQYF	TRBV27	NA	TRBJ2-7	NA
TGTGCCAGCAGCTTGGGGGCGGGGTTGGGGACCGGGGAGCTGTTTTTT	CASSLGAGLGTGELFF	TRBV5-4	NA	TRBJ2-2	NA
TGTGCCAGCAGCCAACCGGGTGCAGATACGCAGTATTTT	CASSQPGADTQYF	TRBV3-1/TRBV3-2	NA	TRBJ2-3	NA
TGCGCCAGCAGCTTGACAGTTTACGAGCAGTACTTC	CASSLTVYEQYF	TRBV5-1	NA	TRBJ2-7	few
TGTGCCAGTAGTATAGACGGGTACGGATATAATGAAAAACTGTTTTTT	CASSIDGYGYNEKLFF	TRBV19	NA	TRBJ1-4	NA
TGTGCCAGCAGCGTAGGGGCCCTAGCGGGGGTGAGTGATACGCAGTATTTT	CASSVGALAGVSDTQYF	TRBV9	TRBD2	TRBJ2-3	NA
TGTGCCAGTAGGGGGGGTTACAATGAGCAGTTCTTC	CASRGGYNEQFF	TRBV19	NA	TRBJ2-1	NA
TGTGCCAGCAGAAGACACCAGCCCCAAGAGACCCAGTACTTC	CASRRHQPQETQYF	TRBV6-5	NA	TRBJ2-5	NA
TGTGCCAGCAGCTTAGAGCGGCAGGGAGGGGGCTACACCTTC	CASSLERQGGGYTF	TRBV7-2	NA	TRBJ1-2	NA
TGTGCCAGCAGGCGGGACAGGGGTGGAGCTTTCTTT	CASRRDRGGAFF	TRBV2	TRBD1	TRBJ1-1	NA
TGTGCCACCAGTGATTCAGACAGGGACGGGACCGGGGAGCTGTTTTTT	CATSDSDRDGTGELFF	TRBV24-1	TRBD1	TRBJ2-2	NA
TGTGCCAGCAGCACCCGGACAGTCGTGAACACTGAAGCTTTCTTT	CASSTRTVVNTEAFF	TRBV7-9	NA	TRBJ1-1	NA
TGTGCCAGCAGCGTAGTGAGCGGGGGCTCCTACAATGAGCAGTTCTTC	CASSVVSGGSYNEQFF	TRBV9	TRBD2	TRBJ2-1	NA
TGTGCCAGCAGCGTAGAAAGATCGGGTCCCCGCACAGATACGCAGTATTTT	CASSVERSGPRTDTQYF	TRBV9	NA	TRBJ2-3	NA
TGTGCCAGCAGCCAAGATGGAGTGGGGGGAGCTTTCTTT	CASSQDGVGGAFF	TRBV3-1/TRBV3-2	NA	TRBJ1-1	few
TGTGCCAGCATTCCAGTGTTTTCCGCTGGAAACACCATATATTTT	CASIPVFSAGNTIYF	TRBV6-1	NA	TRBJ1-3	NA
TGTGCCAGCAGGACCGGGACTAGCGTTGGGACCCAGTACTTC	CASRTGTSVGTQYF	TRBV6-5	TRBD2	TRBJ2-5	NA
TGTGCCAGCTCACCACGGACGCTTGGGGCCGATGAGCAGTTCTTC	CASSPRTLGADEQFF	TRBV18	NA	TRBJ2-1	NA
TGTGCCAGCAGTCGGACTAGCGAGGGGGAGCTGTTTTTT	CASSRTSEGELFF	TRBV6-6	TRBD2	TRBJ2-2	NA
TGTGCCAGCAGTTTGGGGGGGGGTGTGGATACGCAGTATTTT	CASSLGGGVDTQYF	TRBV6-5	TRBD2	TRBJ2-3	NA
TGTGCCAGCAGTTTTAAGCAGGGTCGGAGAAACATTCAGTACTTC	CASSFKQGRRNIQYF	TRBV6-5	NA	TRBJ2-4	NA
TGTGCCAGCAGCTTGGCAGGGACACACACCGGGGAGCTGTTTTTT	CASSLAGTHTGELFF	TRBV5-8	NA	TRBJ2-2	NA
TGTGCCAGTAGTACCCACTCCGGGACTTCCCTCGGGCAGTTCTTC	CASSTHSGTSLGQFF	TRBV19	NA	TRBJ2-1	NA
TGTGCCAGCAGCCCCGGGGAGACCCAGTACTTC	CASSPGETQYF	TRBV14	NA	TRBJ2-5	NA